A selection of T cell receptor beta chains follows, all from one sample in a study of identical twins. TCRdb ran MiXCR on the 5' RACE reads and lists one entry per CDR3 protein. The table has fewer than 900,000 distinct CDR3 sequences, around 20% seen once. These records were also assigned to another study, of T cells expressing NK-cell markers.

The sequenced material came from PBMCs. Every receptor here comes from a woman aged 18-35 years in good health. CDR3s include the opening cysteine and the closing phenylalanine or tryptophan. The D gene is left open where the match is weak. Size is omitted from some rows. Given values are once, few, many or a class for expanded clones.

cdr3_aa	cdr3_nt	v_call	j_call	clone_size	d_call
CASSYSRTAGDEQFF	TGTGCCAGCAGTTACTCGAGGACCGCTGGCGATGAGCAGTTCTTC	TRBV6-5	TRBJ2-1	few	.
CASSPGTVWETQYF	TGTGCCAGCAGCCCAGGGACGGTATGGGAGACCCAGTACTTC	TRBV7-9	TRBJ2-5	.	.
CASSFGLAGAYEQYF	TGTGCCAGCAGCTTCGGACTAGCGGGAGCCTACGAGCAGTACTTC	TRBV7-2	TRBJ2-7	.	TRBD2
CASSDRDRVQQFF	TGTGCCAGCAGTGACCGGGACAGGGTTCAGCAGTTCTTC	TRBV25-1	TRBJ2-1	few	TRBD1
CATSRDRAGAAYEQYF	TGTGCCACCAGCAGAGATCGGGCGGGAGCCGCCTACGAGCAGTACTTC	TRBV15	TRBJ2-7	few	TRBD2
CASRFQGFAEAFF	TGTGCCAGCAGATTCCAGGGATTCGCTGAAGCTTTCTTT	TRBV7-2	TRBJ1-1	.	.
CASSSGTGEGKLFF	TGTGCCAGCAGCTCCGGGACCGGAGAAGGGAAACTGTTTTTT	TRBV7-7	TRBJ1-4	.	.
CSVPSPYEQFF	TGCAGCGTCCCCAGTCCCTATGAGCAGTTCTTC	TRBV29-1	TRBJ2-1	.	.
CASRHPGLVYNEQFF	TGTGCCAGCAGGCACCCGGGACTAGTCTACAATGAGCAGTTCTTC	TRBV6-2/TRBV6-3	TRBJ2-1	.	TRBD2
CAISDGQGNTEAFF	TGTGCCATCAGTGACGGACAGGGTAACACTGAAGCTTTCTTT	TRBV10-3	TRBJ1-1	many	TRBD1
CASKAWGESGELFF	TGTGCCAGCAAAGCCTGGGGGGAGTCCGGGGAGCTGTTTTTT	TRBV6-2/TRBV6-3	TRBJ2-2	few	.
CASRRRDRVGANVLTF	TGTGCCAGCAGGCGGCGGGACAGGGTTGGGGCCAACGTCCTGACTTTC	TRBV12-3/TRBV12-4	TRBJ2-6	.	TRBD1
CSGRIETEAFF	TGCAGCGGCCGAATTGAGACTGAAGCTTTCTTT	TRBV29-1	TRBJ1-1	.	.
CASSLRTDLNYGYTF	TGCGCCAGCAGCTTGAGAACGGACCTAAACTATGGCTACACCTTC	TRBV5-1	TRBJ1-2	few	.
CASSNGETYEQYF	TGTGCCAGCTCAAATGGGGAAACCTACGAGCAGTACTTC	TRBV7-6	TRBJ2-7	.	.
CASSWLTESGANVLTF	TGTGCCAGCAGTTGGCTGACCGAATCTGGGGCCAACGTCCTGACTTTC	TRBV12-3/TRBV12-4	TRBJ2-6	.	.
CSAGRGETQYF	TGCAGTGCCGGCAGGGGAGAGACCCAGTACTTC	TRBV20-1	TRBJ2-5	.	.
CSAEGGTTGELFF	TGCAGTGCCGAGGGTGGAACCACCGGGGAGCTGTTTTTT	TRBV20-1	TRBJ2-2	.	.
CSCFDGMNTEAFF	TGCAGTTGTTTTGATGGGATGAACACTGAAGCTTTCTTT	TRBV29-1	TRBJ1-1	.	.
CASSLLSSAYYEQYF	TGTGCCAGCAGTTTATTGAGCTCTGCCTACTACGAGCAGTACTTC	TRBV28	TRBJ2-7	.	.
CSARELAGGTDTQYF	TGCAGTGCTAGAGAGCTAGCGGGGGGCACAGATACGCAGTATTTT	TRBV20-1	TRBJ2-3	.	TRBD2
CASSHPPGPETQYF	TGTGCTAGCAGTCATCCCCCGGGTCCAGAGACCCAGTACTTC	TRBV7-7	TRBJ2-5	.	.
CSGQGRETQYF	TGCAGCGGTCAGGGAAGAGAGACCCAGTACTTC	TRBV29-1	TRBJ2-5	.	.
CSAHLAGSTQYF	TGCAGTGCTCACCTAGCGGGAAGTACGCAGTATTTT	TRBV20-1	TRBJ2-3	.	TRBD2
CASSTHNRVHPYEQYF	TGTGCCAGTAGTACCCATAACAGGGTCCACCCCTACGAGCAGTACTTC	TRBV19	TRBJ2-7	few	.
CSASRTSGVTDTQYF	TGCAGTGCTAGTAGGACTAGCGGGGTCACAGATACGCAGTATTTT	TRBV20-1	TRBJ2-3	few	TRBD2
CASSLFREGRKYF	TGTGCCAGCAGTCTCTTTCGGGAGGGCCGGAAGTACTTC	TRBV12-3/TRBV12-4	TRBJ2-7	many	TRBD2
CASSLLGGSSYEQYF	TGTGCCAGCAGCCTATTGGGGGGGAGCTCCTACGAGCAGTACTTC	TRBV6-1	TRBJ2-7	many	TRBD2